A selection of T cell receptor beta chains follows, all from one sample in a study of T-cell reconstitution after alpha-beta-depleted transplantation in children. TCRdb redid the calling of the PCR reads with MiXCR, one entry per CDR3 protein. The table includes approximately 200,000 distinct CDR3 sequences, 13% to 15% detected once. This material consisted of PBMCs from the stem cell graft donor, taken from the stem cell graft. These receptors were collected from a human donor who donated a stem cell graft to a child with acute lymphoblastic leukemia. CDR3s include the opening cysteine and the closing phenylalanine or tryptophan. D genes are given only for firm matches. Not all rows give a size; the values are once, few, many and, for expanded clones, a class.

J gene: TRBJ1-1
clone size: many
V gene: TRBV12-3/TRBV12-4
D gene: .
CDR3 DNA: TGTGCCAGCAGTTTAAAGGGGAACACTGAAGCTTTCTTT
CDR3 protein: CASSLKGNTEAFF

J gene: TRBJ1-2
clone size: many
V gene: TRBV12-3/TRBV12-4
D gene: .
CDR3 DNA: TGTGCCAGCAGTCCCAGCCCGGGAGGCTACACCTTC
CDR3 protein: CASSPSPGGYTF

J gene: TRBJ2-7
clone size: few
V gene: TRBV10-2
D gene: TRBD2
CDR3 DNA: TGCGCCAGCCGTCCGGGAGGGCCTTCCCTCCGCCACGAGCAGTACTTC
CDR3 protein: CASRPGGPSLRHEQYF

J gene: TRBJ1-3
clone size: many
V gene: TRBV3-1
D gene: TRBD1
CDR3 DNA: TGTGCCAGCAGCCAAGGTTACAGGGGTTCTGGAAACACCATATATTTT
CDR3 protein: CASSQGYRGSGNTIYF

J gene: TRBJ2-3
clone size: many
V gene: TRBV20-1
D gene: TRBD2
CDR3 DNA: TGCAGTGCTAGTAACGACGGGAGGGCCGGGAATACGCAGTATTTT
CDR3 protein: CSASNDGRAGNTQYF

J gene: TRBJ2-7
clone size: .
V gene: TRBV12-3/TRBV12-4
D gene: .
CDR3 DNA: TGTGCCAGCAGTTTAGATGACTACGAGCAGTACTTC
CDR3 protein: CASSLDDYEQYF

J gene: TRBJ1-6
clone size: few
V gene: TRBV12-3/TRBV12-4
D gene: .
CDR3 DNA: TGTGCCAGCAGTGGACCTGGACATGGTAATTCACCCCTCCACTTT
CDR3 protein: CASSGPGHGNSPLHF

J gene: TRBJ1-1
clone size: few
V gene: TRBV18
D gene: .
CDR3 DNA: TGTGCCAGCTCACCGACCCTGATAAGTCAGAACACTGAAGCTTTCTTT
CDR3 protein: CASSPTLISQNTEAFF

J gene: TRBJ2-7
clone size: many
V gene: TRBV27
D gene: .
CDR3 DNA: TGTGCCAGCAGTTTAATGGGACTTGGACCCTACGAGCAGTACTTC
CDR3 protein: CASSLMGLGPYEQYF

J gene: TRBJ1-2
clone size: many
V gene: TRBV27
D gene: .
CDR3 DNA: TGTGCCAGCAGTCCCCGGGCGGGGCCCAACCACTATGGCTACACCTTC
CDR3 protein: CASSPRAGPNHYGYTF

J gene: TRBJ2-7
clone size: many
V gene: TRBV6-6
D gene: .
CDR3 DNA: TGTGCAACTAAGGGGGGCGCTGGCGCGGAGCAGTACTTC
CDR3 protein: CATKGGAGAEQYF

J gene: TRBJ2-7
clone size: .
V gene: TRBV3-1
D gene: .
CDR3 DNA: TGTGCCAGCAGCCAAGGGACAGCGTACTACGAGCAGTACTTC
CDR3 protein: CASSQGTAYYEQYF

J gene: TRBJ2-4
clone size: many
V gene: TRBV7-6
D gene: .
CDR3 DNA: TGTGCCAGCAGCTTAGTGTCTAGCCCAAACATTCAGTACTTC
CDR3 protein: CASSLVSSPNIQYF

J gene: TRBJ2-7
clone size: .
V gene: TRBV7-2
D gene: .
CDR3 DNA: TGTGCCAGCAGCTACAGTCGGTTCTCCTACGAGCAGTACTTC
CDR3 protein: CASSYSRFSYEQYF

J gene: TRBJ2-5
clone size: many
V gene: TRBV10-3
D gene: .
CDR3 DNA: TGTGCCATCAGGGGGACGGGCAGCCAAGAGACCCAGTACTTC
CDR3 protein: CAIRGTGSQETQYF

J gene: TRBJ2-3
clone size: many
V gene: TRBV5-1
D gene: .
CDR3 DNA: TGCGCCAGCAGCTTGGGGGAAGTCGGCACAGATACGCAGTATTTT
CDR3 protein: CASSLGEVGTDTQYF

J gene: TRBJ2-1
clone size: .
V gene: TRBV4-1
D gene: TRBD2
CDR3 DNA: TGCGCCAGCAGCCAAGCAGTTGGGACTAGCGGGAGGAATGAGCAGTTCTTC
CDR3 protein: CASSQAVGTSGRNEQFF

J gene: TRBJ2-4
clone size: many
V gene: TRBV10-3
D gene: .
CDR3 DNA: TGTGCCATCAGTGAGCCCAGCATAGCCAAAAACATTCAGTACTTC
CDR3 protein: CAISEPSIAKNIQYF

J gene: TRBJ2-4
clone size: .
V gene: TRBV11-2
D gene: .
CDR3 DNA: TGTGCCAGCAGCTTAATAAGGAGACAAATACTAGCCAAAAACATTCAGTACTTC
CDR3 protein: CASSLIRRQILAKNIQYF

J gene: TRBJ1-3
clone size: few
V gene: TRBV25-1
D gene: .
CDR3 DNA: TGTGCCAGCAGTGAATATCCCCTTGAGGGCCTTTCCTCTGGAAACACCATATATTTT
CDR3 protein: CASSEYPLEGLSSGNTIYF

J gene: TRBJ2-7
clone size: many
V gene: TRBV5-1
D gene: TRBD1
CDR3 DNA: TGCGCCAGCAAGCAGGGGGCCGGGGACGAGCAGTACTTC
CDR3 protein: CASKQGAGDEQYF

J gene: TRBJ2-3
clone size: many
V gene: TRBV12-3/TRBV12-4
D gene: .
CDR3 DNA: TGTGCCAGCAAACGGGGAAGCACAGATACGCAGTATTTT
CDR3 protein: CASKRGSTDTQYF

J gene: TRBJ2-1
clone size: many
V gene: TRBV3-1
D gene: TRBD2
CDR3 DNA: TGTGCCAGCAGCCAAAGGACTAGCGGGATAAATGAGAGGCAGTTCTTC
CDR3 protein: CASSQRTSGINERQFF

J gene: TRBJ1-2
clone size: few
V gene: TRBV6-5
D gene: .
CDR3 DNA: TGTGCCAGCAGTTTTCGGGGGTTCGACGGCTACACCTTC
CDR3 protein: CASSFRGFDGYTF

J gene: TRBJ2-1
clone size: many
V gene: TRBV12-3/TRBV12-4
D gene: .
CDR3 DNA: TGTGCCAGCACCCTGCCGGGAGAGGGGAGAGGTGATGAGCAGTTCTTC
CDR3 protein: CASTLPGEGRGDEQFF

J gene: TRBJ2-1
clone size: many
V gene: TRBV20-1
D gene: .
CDR3 DNA: TGCAGTGCGCTGACAGAGAATGAGCAGTTCTTC
CDR3 protein: CSALTENEQFF

J gene: TRBJ2-1
clone size: many
V gene: TRBV5-1
D gene: TRBD2
CDR3 DNA: TGCGCCAGCAGCTTTCTGACGTCTAGCGGGAGATCGGGGGAGCAGTTCTTC
CDR3 protein: CASSFLTSSGRSGEQFF

J gene: TRBJ2-5
clone size: few
V gene: TRBV11-2
D gene: TRBD2
CDR3 DNA: TGTGCCAGCAGCCCTTCGATCGGGAGGGGGGAAGAGACCCAGTACTTC
CDR3 protein: CASSPSIGRGEETQYF

J gene: TRBJ2-3
clone size: many
V gene: TRBV7-9
D gene: TRBD1
CDR3 DNA: TGTGCCAGCAGCTTATCGGGACAGACTACAGATACGCAGTATTTT
CDR3 protein: CASSLSGQTTDTQYF

J gene: TRBJ2-6
clone size: many
V gene: TRBV29-1
D gene: .
CDR3 DNA: TGCAGCGCGAGGGGCGGGTTCTCTGGGGCCAACGTCCTGACTTTC
CDR3 protein: CSARGGFSGANVLTF

J gene: TRBJ1-1
clone size: .
V gene: TRBV7-1
D gene: .
CDR3 DNA: TGTGCCATCAGCTCCCGACGCTTTGGGGGCACTGAAGCTTTCTTT
CDR3 protein: CAISSRRFGGTEAFF

J gene: TRBJ2-7
clone size: many
V gene: TRBV5-1
D gene: TRBD2
CDR3 DNA: TGCGCCAGCACCGCCTGGACTAGTTCTGGAGAGCAGTACTTC
CDR3 protein: CASTAWTSSGEQYF

J gene: TRBJ2-3
clone size: few
V gene: TRBV4-1
D gene: TRBD1
CDR3 DNA: TGCGCCAGCAGCCAAGGCCGCCTAGACAGGGGCCGCACAGATACGCAGTATTTT
CDR3 protein: CASSQGRLDRGRTDTQYF

J gene: TRBJ2-7
clone size: .
V gene: TRBV19
D gene: TRBD1
CDR3 DNA: TGTGCCAGTAGTACGGGACAGACCTACGAGCAGTACTTC
CDR3 protein: CASSTGQTYEQYF

J gene: TRBJ2-3
clone size: many
V gene: TRBV6-5
D gene: .
CDR3 DNA: TGTGCCAGCAGTTACTCGGTCCCCGAGGGCACAGATACGCAGTATTTT
CDR3 protein: CASSYSVPEGTDTQYF

J gene: TRBJ2-1
clone size: few
V gene: TRBV5-1
D gene: TRBD2
CDR3 DNA: TGCGCCAGCAAAGGGGGGACTAGCGGATACAATGAGCAGTTCTTC
CDR3 protein: CASKGGTSGYNEQFF

J gene: TRBJ2-1
clone size: many
V gene: TRBV5-1
D gene: .
CDR3 DNA: TGCGCCAGCAGCTTGAAACTAGGGGTCGGCTACAATGAGCAGTTCTTC
CDR3 protein: CASSLKLGVGYNEQFF

J gene: TRBJ2-2
clone size: many
V gene: TRBV7-8
D gene: TRBD2
CDR3 DNA: TGTGCCAGCAGCCAGGACCTAGCGGTCACCGGGGAGCTGTTTTTT
CDR3 protein: CASSQDLAVTGELFF

J gene: TRBJ1-2
clone size: many
V gene: TRBV20-1
D gene: .
CDR3 DNA: TGCAGTGCCCCAAAGGGGGGGGGTCTCAACTATGGCTACACCTTC
CDR3 protein: CSAPKGGGLNYGYTF

J gene: TRBJ1-3
clone size: many
V gene: TRBV27
D gene: .
CDR3 DNA: TGTGCCAGCAGCTCCAACTCTGGAAACACCATATATTTT
CDR3 protein: CASSSNSGNTIYF

J gene: TRBJ1-1
clone size: many
V gene: TRBV5-6
D gene: .
CDR3 DNA: TGTGCCAGCAGCGGGGGGGTAGGGGTCTTGGTGAACACTGAAGCTTTCTTT
CDR3 protein: CASSGGVGVLVNTEAFF

J gene: TRBJ2-7
clone size: many
V gene: TRBV3-1
D gene: TRBD2
CDR3 DNA: TGTGCCAGCAGCCTCGGGACTAGCGATTACGAGCAGTACTTC
CDR3 protein: CASSLGTSDYEQYF

J gene: TRBJ2-3
clone size: many
V gene: TRBV11-2
D gene: .
CDR3 DNA: TGTGCCAGCAGCGCTTACAACGGTATGACAGATACGCAGTATTTT
CDR3 protein: CASSAYNGMTDTQYF

J gene: TRBJ2-7
clone size: many
V gene: TRBV4-1
D gene: .
CDR3 DNA: TGCGCCAGCAGCCAAGTCTACCATTCCTACGAGCAGTACTTC
CDR3 protein: CASSQVYHSYEQYF

J gene: TRBJ2-5
clone size: many
V gene: TRBV5-6
D gene: .
CDR3 DNA: TGTGCCAGCACCCCCAAAATGGGGGTAGAAGTAGAGACCCAGTACTTC
CDR3 protein: CASTPKMGVEVETQYF

J gene: TRBJ1-2
clone size: .
V gene: TRBV18
D gene: .
CDR3 DNA: TGTGCCAGCTCACCACGCCAGGGCCCGTCTCTAACTTCCTCTAACTATGGCTACACCTTC
CDR3 protein: CASSPRQGPSLTSSNYGYTF

J gene: TRBJ2-1
clone size: many
V gene: TRBV6-1
D gene: TRBD1
CDR3 DNA: TGTGCCAGCAGAGATGACAGGGGGATATTCAATGAGCAGTTCTTC
CDR3 protein: CASRDDRGIFNEQFF